The 22 T cell receptor beta chains below come from one sample, sequenced in a study of vaccination and CD4 T cells after COVID-19. Treatment given: roughly 10-day PBMC culture with coronavirus spike peptide pools or control peptides (ViraFEST assay). Once obtained from cultured CD4+ T cells, the DNA was sequenced using the Oncomine TCR Beta short-read assay. TCRdb re-analysed the PCR reads in MiXCR, keeping a single row per CDR3 protein. The table lists around 13,000 distinct CDR3 sequences, around 40% of them singletons. Their antigen targets remain unknown. Sequencing was done on a sample of CD4+ T cells from blood, cultured in vitro. The receptors come from a human donor who had recovered from COVID-19.

The sample holds one count of this clonotype. This sequence joins TRBV28 and TRBJ1-2, with D maybe TRBD1 (5 bases). Germline CDR1 reads MDHEN; CDR2 reads SYDVKM. The CDR3 runs to 16 residues. The V gene lost 6 bases and the J gene lost 8 bases, with 25 bases spanning the gap. The CDR3 is CASSPLAGRATWGYTF. CDR3 nucleotides: TGTGCCAGCAGCCCCCTTGCGGGCAGGGCAACGTGGGGCTACACCTTC.

The chain links TRBV11-2 to TRBJ1-1; 8 nucleotides line up with TRBD1. The CDR3 has 15 residues. With V trimmed by 4 bases and J by 4 bases, 8 bases remained unmatched. Germline loops: CDR1 SGHAT, CDR2 FQNNGV. The CDR3 DNA reads TGTGCCAGCAGCTCCCTCAGGGGGCGAGGCACTGAAGCTTTCTTT. This sequence encodes CASSSLRGRGTEAFF.

This clonotype came up a few times. This sequence joins TRBV10-1 and TRBJ2-2, with D uncertain. This CDR3 comprises 13 residues. The germline CDR1 and CDR2 sequences are WNHNN and SYGVQD (reference sequence). The ends were cut back, 6 bases at V and 5 bases at J, with 10 bases in the middle. The CDR3 reads CASRDGVTGELFF. CDR3 DNA: TGCGCCAGCAGGGACGGCGTAACCGGGGAGCTGTTTTTT.

The V and J genes are TRBV6-2 or TRBV6-3 and TRBJ2-3; 8 bases align to TRBD1. Germline lookup yields CDR1 MNHEY and CDR2 SVGEGT. The CDR3 has 11 residues. The V and J ends lost 10 bases and 11 bases, in that order; junction bases with no gene match: 8. The CDR3 sequence: CATEYGTGQYF. Written as DNA, the CDR3 is TGTGCCACCGAGTACGGGACAGGGCAGTATTTT.

The chain uses TRBV24-1 and TRBJ2-3; 7 bases map to TRBD2. This CDR3 has 13 amino acids. Germline V CDR1 and CDR2: KGHDR, SFDVKD. The ends lost 5 bases at V and 5 bases at J; junction bases unmatched: 3. CDR3 nucleotide sequence: TGTGCCACCAGTGGCGGGGGAATAGATACGCAGTATTTT. Its translation: CATSGGGIDTQYF.

In its sample, this clonotype was seen a few times. The V call is TRBV4-1, the J call TRBJ1-4, with D hard to call. This CDR3 is 17 amino acids long. The germline V gene encodes CDR1 MGHRA and CDR2 YSYEKL. V gave up 1 base and J gave up 0 bases, with 12 bases separating them. This chain's CDR3 is CASSQAEDRATNEKLFF. CDR3 bases: TGCGCCAGCAGCCAAGCCGAGGACCGTGCAACTAATGAAAAACTGTTTTTT.

This chain connects TRBV4-1 to TRBJ2-5, with 7 bases identical to TRBD2. The CDR3 runs to 17 residues. Per the germline V gene, CDR1 is MGHRA and CDR2 is YSYEKL. The J segment lost 7 bases and the V segment lost 4 bases, leaving 18 bases of the junction unmatched. The CDR3 DNA is TGCGCCAGCAGCCCGACTGGGGCGGGGGTTCCTTTGGGGACCCAGTACTTC. Protein: CASSPTGAGVPLGTQYF.

This clonotype turned up a few times. V and J are TRBV7-6 and TRBJ2-5; the D is unclear. The CDR3 runs to 13 residues. Between the trimmed V and J ends, which lost 0 bases and 5 bases, there was a span of 7 bases. From germline, CDR1 is SGHVS and CDR2 FNYEAQ. The CDR3 DNA reads as TGTGCCAGCAGCTTAGCCGGTACGGAGACCCAGTACTTC. Its protein is CASSLAGTETQYF.

The table lists this clonotype with a few counts. The junction and the germline gene differ at one end; a read error may be behind it. The V call is TRBV7-6, the J call TRBJ2-7; TRBD2 aligns across 8 bases. CDR1 and CDR2 from the germline V gene are SGHVS and FNYEAQ. The CDR3 runs to 13 residues. The CDR3 region has the DNA TGTGCCAGCAGCTTAGAAGCGGGGGCGTTCCAGAACTTC. Translation gives CASSLEAGAFQNF.

This clonotype was counted a single time. The CDR3 DNA reads as TGCAGTGCTGTCCGCCCGGCAGATCTCACCGGGGAGCTGTTTTTT. Protein sequence: CSAVRPADLTGELFF. The V gene is TRBV20-1, the J gene TRBJ2-2; D is unresolved. In germline, CDR1 is DFQATT, CDR2 SNEGSKA (reference sequence). The CDR3 has 15 amino acids. The V end was cut by 5 bases, the J end by 4 bases, with 17 bases between.

The V call is TRBV6-2 or TRBV6-3, the J call TRBJ2-7, with D possibly called TRBD1 or TRBD2 (5 bases each). Per the germline V gene, CDR1 is MNHEY and CDR2 is SVGEGT. This CDR3 spans 14 amino acids. With 2 bases removed from V and 3 bases from J, the gap between germline ends came to 11 bases. Written as DNA, the CDR3 is TGTGCCAGCAGTTACCCCGGGACCATCTACGAGCAGTACTTC. Translated: CASSYPGTIYEQYF.

The chain has TRBV28 and TRBJ1-1; 8 bases line up with TRBD1. The J segment lost 0 bases and the V segment lost 5 bases, leaving 8 bases of the junction unmatched. The V gene's germline CDR1 is MDHEN and CDR2 SYDVKM. The CDR3 sequence is 16 residues long. CDR3 nucleotide sequence: TGTGCCAGCAGTCCAGGGGGCGAGGGCCTGAACACTGAAGCTTTCTTT. Its translation is CASSPGGEGLNTEAFF.

CDR3 loop: CATSRDHGGTDTQYF. The CDR3 DNA reads TGTGCCACCAGCAGAGATCACGGGGGCACAGATACGCAGTATTTT. The V and J genes are TRBV15 and TRBJ2-3; a weak D match, TRBD2 (5 bases). CDR3 length: 15 residues. V was cut by 0 bases and J by 1 base, with 8 bases left in between. CDR1 and CDR2 (germline): LNHNV, YYDKDF (reference sequence).

The chain carries TRBV30 and TRBJ2-2; D not resolved. The CDR3 covers 16 residues. The V end lost 2 bases, the J end lost 4 bases, and 17 bases lay between the germline ends. Germline V gene sequence: CDR1 GTSNPN, CDR2 SVGIG (reference sequence). The CDR3 DNA is TGTGCCTGGAGTAACTATAGGGTTTCGGGCACCGGGGAGCTGTTTTTT. Protein product: CAWSNYRVSGTGELFF.

The chain joins TRBV6-1 to TRBJ2-7; no firm D call. The CDR3 totals 14 residues. Trimming stripped 1 base from V and 2 bases from J, with 9 bases between. Germline V gene lookup returns CDR1 MNHNS and CDR2 SASEGT. CDR3 sequence: CASSEVPGPYEQYF. Written as DNA, the CDR3 is TGTGCCAGCAGTGAAGTCCCAGGACCCTACGAGCAGTACTTC.

This clonotype was seen a few times. This chain joins TRBV20-1 and TRBJ1-6, with a tentative D call TRBD1 (5 bases). The V end lost 0 bases, the J end lost 0 bases, and 15 bases lay between the germline ends. This CDR3 is 18 amino acids long. Germline V CDR1 and CDR2: DFQATT, SNEGSKA (reference sequence). The DNA of the CDR3 is TGCAGTGCTAGAGATGCGCGTGGGGCAAGCTCCTATAATTCACCCCTCCACTTT. Protein: CSARDARGASSYNSPLHF.

This clonotype showed up just a few times. The J gene is TRBJ1-2, the V gene TRBV6-1; D is possibly TRBD1 (5 bases). Germline V CDR1 and CDR2: MNHNS, SASEGT. V lost 7 bases to trimming and J lost 1 base, with 10 bases between them. CDR3 size: 13 residues. Written as DNA, the CDR3 is TGTGCCAGCAAGGGGCAGGGTAACTATGGCTACACCTTC. Translation gives CASKGQGNYGYTF.

This chain connects TRBV5-4 to TRBJ1-2; 12 nucleotides agree with TRBD1. CDR3 length equals 13 residues. Germline CDR1 is SGHNT and CDR2 is YYREEE (reference sequence). V was clipped by 0 bases and J by 12 bases; unmatched bases: 3. CDR3 amino acids: CASSLDGTGGHTF. In DNA form, the CDR3 reads TGTGCCAGCAGCTTGGATGGGACAGGGGGCCACACCTTC.

This clonotype has only a few counts. The chain links TRBV6-2 or TRBV6-3 to TRBJ1-1; a weak D match, TRBD1 (5 bases). Germline CDR1 MNHEY, CDR2 SVGEGT. The CDR3 is 12 amino acids. V dropped 5 bases and J dropped 8 bases, with 12 bases sitting between them. The CDR3 region has the DNA TGTGCCAGCAGTCTAAATCGACAGGAAGCTTTCTTT. It encodes CASSLNRQEAFF.

To note about this clonotype: This is likely a read error, given that the CDR3 carries no conserved phenylalanine or tryptophan at its end. This chain connects TRBV2 to TRBJ2-5, with 8 bases identical to TRBD2. The J segment lost 4 bases and the V segment lost 7 bases, leaving 11 bases of the junction unmatched. Germline CDR1 reads SNHLY; CDR2 reads FYNNEI. The CDR3 sequence is 15 residues long. The CDR3 region has the DNA TGTGCCAGCACGGACGGGGGGGCCGTTCTAGAGACCCAGTACTTA. This codes for CASTDGGAVLETQYL.

Only a few counts were recorded for this clonotype. This sequence joins TRBV6-2 or TRBV6-3 and TRBJ1-5, with D hard to call. V dropped 10 bases and J dropped 3 bases, with 13 bases sitting between them. Germline lookup yields CDR1 MNHEY and CDR2 SVGEGT. The CDR3 has 13 residues. The CDR3 sequence is CATTLLLNQPQHF. CDR3 in DNA: TGTGCCACCACGCTTTTGCTCAATCAGCCCCAGCATTTT.

This chain joins TRBV30 and TRBJ1-2, with 7 bases that match TRBD1. J lost 6 bases, V lost 5 bases, and 9 bases had no gene match. The CDR3 runs 13 residues. CDR1 GTSNPN and CDR2 SVGIG come from the germline V gene (reference sequence). The CDR3, as DNA: TGTGCCTGGGCTGCACAGGGGAGGGATGGCTACACCTTC. Its protein product is CAWAAQGRDGYTF.